This TCR beta chain was retrieved from a study of shared clonotypes between healthy human individuals. Across the study: Two women and three men aged 18 to 49 made up the donors.

The CDR3 is made up of 15 amino acids. Germline assignment: CDR1 SGHTA and CDR2 FQGNSA. V was pared by 8 bases and J by 3 bases, with 17 bases between. The method was immunoSEQ multiplex PCR; TCRdb's version includes in-frame clones alone and lacks a portion of them. The table has 2 million to 2.5 million clones, almost 96% seen once. Sequencing used naive CD4+ T cells sorted from blood. The subset: CD45RA+ positively selected. The source is a man aged 18-30 years in good health. The chain carries TRBV7-2 and TRBJ2-1; D assignment may be TRBD1 or TRBD2 (5 bases each). In DNA form, the CDR3 reads TGTGCCAGCGGCAGCGGATGGGGGAACTACAATGAGCAGTTCTTC. It encodes CASGSGWGNYNEQFF.